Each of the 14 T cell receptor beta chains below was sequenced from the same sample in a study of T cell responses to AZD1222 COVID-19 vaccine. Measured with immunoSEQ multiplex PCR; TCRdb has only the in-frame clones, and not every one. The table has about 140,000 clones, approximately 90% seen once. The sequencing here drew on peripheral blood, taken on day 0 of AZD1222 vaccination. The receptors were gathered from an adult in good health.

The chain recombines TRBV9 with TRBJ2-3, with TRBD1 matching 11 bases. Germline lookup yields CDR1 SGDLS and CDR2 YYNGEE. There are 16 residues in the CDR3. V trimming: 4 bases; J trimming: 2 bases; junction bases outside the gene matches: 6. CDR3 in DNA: TGTGCCAGCAGCCCCATCGGACAGGGGGCCACAGATACGCAGTATTTT. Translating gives CASSPIGQGATDTQYF. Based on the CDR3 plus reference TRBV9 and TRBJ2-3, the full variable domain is DSGVTQTPKHLITATGQRVTLRCSPRSGDLSVYWYQQSLDQGLQFLIQYYNGEERAKGNILERFSAQQFPDLHSELNLSSLELGDSALYFCASSPIGQGATDTQYFGPGTRLTVL.

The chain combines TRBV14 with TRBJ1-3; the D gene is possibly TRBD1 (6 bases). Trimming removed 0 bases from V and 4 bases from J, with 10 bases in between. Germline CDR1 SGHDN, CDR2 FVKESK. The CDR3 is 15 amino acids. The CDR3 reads CASSQDAGAGNTIYF. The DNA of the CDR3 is TGTGCCAGCAGCCAAGATGCAGGGGCCGGAAACACCATATATTTT.

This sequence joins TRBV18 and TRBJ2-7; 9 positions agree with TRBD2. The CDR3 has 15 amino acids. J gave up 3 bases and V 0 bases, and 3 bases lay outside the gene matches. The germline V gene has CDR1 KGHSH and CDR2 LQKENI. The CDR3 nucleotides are TGTGCCAGCTCACCACCGGGACTAGCCCACTACGAGCAGTACTTC. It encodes CASSPPGLAHYEQYF.

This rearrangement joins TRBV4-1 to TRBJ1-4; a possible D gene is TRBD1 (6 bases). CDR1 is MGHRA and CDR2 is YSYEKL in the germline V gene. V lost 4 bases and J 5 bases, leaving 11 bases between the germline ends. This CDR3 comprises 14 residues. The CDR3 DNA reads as TGCGCCAGCAGCCCGCAGGGGTTCAATGAAAAACTGTTTTTT. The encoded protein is CASSPQGFNEKLFF.

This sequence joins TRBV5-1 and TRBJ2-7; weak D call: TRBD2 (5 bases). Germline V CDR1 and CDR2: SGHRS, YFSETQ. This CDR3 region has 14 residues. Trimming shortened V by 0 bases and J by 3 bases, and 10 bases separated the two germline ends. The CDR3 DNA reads TGCGCCAGCAGCTTGGCGCCCCGGGACTACGAGCAGTACTTC. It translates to CASSLAPRDYEQYF.

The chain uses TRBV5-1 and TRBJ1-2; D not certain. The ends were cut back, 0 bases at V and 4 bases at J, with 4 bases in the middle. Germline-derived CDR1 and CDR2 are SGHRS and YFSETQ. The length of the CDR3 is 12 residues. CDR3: CASSLEAYGYTF. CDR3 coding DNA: TGCGCCAGCAGCTTGGAAGCCTATGGCTACACCTTC.

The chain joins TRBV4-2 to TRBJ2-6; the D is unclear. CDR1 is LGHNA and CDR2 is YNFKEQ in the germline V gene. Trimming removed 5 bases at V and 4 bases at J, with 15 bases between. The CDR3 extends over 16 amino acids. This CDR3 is CASSSPLESGANVLTF. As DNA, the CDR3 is TGTGCCAGCAGCTCCCCCCTAGAATCCGGGGCCAACGTCCTGACTTTC.

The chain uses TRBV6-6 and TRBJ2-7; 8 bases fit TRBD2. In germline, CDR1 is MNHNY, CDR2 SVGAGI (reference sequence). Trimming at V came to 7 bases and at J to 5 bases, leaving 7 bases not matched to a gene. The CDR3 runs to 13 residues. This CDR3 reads CASTRGEVNEQYF. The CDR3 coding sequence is TGTGCCAGCACGCGGGGGGAAGTCAACGAGCAGTACTTC.

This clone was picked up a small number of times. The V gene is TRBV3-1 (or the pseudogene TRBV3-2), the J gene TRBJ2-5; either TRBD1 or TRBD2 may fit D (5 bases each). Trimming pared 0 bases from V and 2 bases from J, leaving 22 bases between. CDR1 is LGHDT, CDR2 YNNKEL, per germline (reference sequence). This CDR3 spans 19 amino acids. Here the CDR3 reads CASSQDGATTFLFQETQYF. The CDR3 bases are TGTGCCAGCAGCCAAGATGGGGCGACTACTTTTCTTTTTCAAGAGACCCAGTACTTC.

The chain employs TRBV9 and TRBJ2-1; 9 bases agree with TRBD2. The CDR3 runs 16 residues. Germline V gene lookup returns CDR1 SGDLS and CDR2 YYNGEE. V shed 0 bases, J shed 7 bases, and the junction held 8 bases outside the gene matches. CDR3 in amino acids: CASSVAGSSGMNEQFF. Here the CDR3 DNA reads TGTGCCAGCAGCGTAGCTGGATCTAGCGGGATGAATGAGCAGTTCTTC.

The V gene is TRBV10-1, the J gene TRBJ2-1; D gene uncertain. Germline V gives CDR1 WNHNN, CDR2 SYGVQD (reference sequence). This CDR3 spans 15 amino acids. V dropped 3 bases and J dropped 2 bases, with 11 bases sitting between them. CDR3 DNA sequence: TGCGCCAGCAGTGAAATGTCCTACCCCTACAATGAGCAGTTCTTC. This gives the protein CASSEMSYPYNEQFF.

DNA for the CDR3: TGTGCCACCAGTCAGGGACAGGGAACTGGCTACACCTTC. Protein: CATSQGQGTGYTF. V and J are TRBV15 and TRBJ1-2, with 9 bases identical to TRBD1. This CDR3 is built from 13 residues. The V gene end was trimmed by 6 bases and the J gene end by 7 bases; junction bases not matched to a gene: 6. Germline V gene data show CDR1 as LNHNV and CDR2 as YYDKDF (reference sequence). The variable domain in full, with the rest retrieved from reference TRBV15 and TRBJ1-2, is DAMVIQNPRYQVTQFGKPVTLSCSQTLNHNVMYWYQQKSSQAPKLLFHYYDKDFNNEADTPDNFQSRRPNTSFCFLDIRSPGLGDTAMYLCATSQGQGTGYTFGSGTRLTVV.

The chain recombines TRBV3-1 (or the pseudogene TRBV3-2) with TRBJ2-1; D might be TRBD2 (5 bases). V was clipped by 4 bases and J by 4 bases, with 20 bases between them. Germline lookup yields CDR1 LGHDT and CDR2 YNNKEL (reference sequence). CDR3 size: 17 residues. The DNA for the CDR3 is TGTGCCAGCAGCCCCTGCTGGGGAGAGCGTCCTTACAATGAGCAGTTCTTC. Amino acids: CASSPCWGERPYNEQFF.

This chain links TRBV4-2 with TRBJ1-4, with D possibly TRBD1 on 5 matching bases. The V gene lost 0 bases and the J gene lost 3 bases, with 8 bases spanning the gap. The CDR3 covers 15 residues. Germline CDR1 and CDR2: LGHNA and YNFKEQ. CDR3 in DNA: TGTGCCAGCAGCCAAGAGTCCAGGGCTAATGAAAAACTGTTTTTT. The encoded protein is CASSQESRANEKLFF.